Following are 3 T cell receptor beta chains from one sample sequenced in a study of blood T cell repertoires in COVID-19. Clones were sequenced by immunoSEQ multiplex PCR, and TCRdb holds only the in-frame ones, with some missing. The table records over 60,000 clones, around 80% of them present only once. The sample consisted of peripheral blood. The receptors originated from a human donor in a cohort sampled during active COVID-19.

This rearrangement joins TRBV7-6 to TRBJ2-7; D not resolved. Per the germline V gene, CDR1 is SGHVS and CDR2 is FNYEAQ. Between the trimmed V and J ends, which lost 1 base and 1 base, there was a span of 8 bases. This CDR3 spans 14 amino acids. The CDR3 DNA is TGTGCCAGCAGCTTAGGTGTCTCTTCCTACGAGCAGTACTTC. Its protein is CASSLGVSSYEQYF.

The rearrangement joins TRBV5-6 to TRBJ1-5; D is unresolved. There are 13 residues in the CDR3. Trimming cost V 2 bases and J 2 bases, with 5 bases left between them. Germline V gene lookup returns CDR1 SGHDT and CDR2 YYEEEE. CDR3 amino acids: CASSLPGNQPQHF. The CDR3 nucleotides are TGTGCCAGCAGCTTACCAGGCAATCAGCCCCAGCATTTT. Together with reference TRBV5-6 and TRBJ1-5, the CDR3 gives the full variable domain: DAGVTQSPTHLIKTRGQQVTLRCSPKSGHDTVSWYQQALGQGPQFIFQYYEEEERQRGNFPDRFSGHQFPNYSSELNVNALLLGDSALYLCASSLPGNQPQHFGDGTRLSIL.

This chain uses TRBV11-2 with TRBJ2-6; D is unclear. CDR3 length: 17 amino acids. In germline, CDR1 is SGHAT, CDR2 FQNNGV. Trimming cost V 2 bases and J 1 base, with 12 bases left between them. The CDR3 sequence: CASSLSVNPSGANVLTF. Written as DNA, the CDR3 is TGTGCCAGCAGCTTATCGGTCAACCCGTCTGGGGCCAACGTCCTGACTTTC.